Presented here are 17 T cell receptor beta chains from one specimen sequenced in a study of identical twins. Each CDR3 protein is one row after TCRdb ran MiXCR on the 5' RACE reads. The sample shows roughly 240,000 distinct CDR3 sequences, 6% to 8.5% of them seen only once. These data were also reused for a study on yellow fever vaccine responses in identical twins.

The sequenced sample consisted of CD8+ T cells sorted from blood. These receptors were collected from a woman between 18 and 29 years old in good health.

Ten or more counts support this clonotype. V usage is TRBV21-1 and J usage is TRBJ2-1. TRBV21-1 is tagged as a pseudogene. The CDR3 loop spans 12 amino acids. In nucleotides, the CDR3 is TGTGCCAGCAGCAAAGTTTTCAGCTCTGGGTTCTTC. This sequence encodes CASSKVFSSGFF.

The chain uses TRBV5-5 and TRBJ2-7; D may be TRBD2 (6 bases). The ends were cut back, 4 bases at V and 5 bases at J, with 16 bases in the middle. Germline loops: CDR1 SGHKS, CDR2 YYEKEE (reference sequence). The CDR3 covers 14 residues. DNA for the CDR3: TGTGCCAGCAGCACCGGACCTACGGGGGACGAGCAGTACGTC. Its protein product is CASSTGPTGDEQYV.

The V gene is TRBV20-1, the J gene TRBJ1-5, with TRBD1 matching 8 bases. The ends lost 5 bases at V and 6 bases at J; junction bases unmatched: 6. The CDR3 has 13 residues. Germline V gene sequence: CDR1 DFQATT, CDR2 SNEGSKA (reference sequence). The CDR3 reads CSAQGQVGQPQHF. The CDR3 DNA follows: TGCAGTGCTCAGGGACAGGTTGGTCAGCCCCAGCATTTT.

This clonotype was counted at least ten times. This chain connects TRBV4-1 to TRBJ2-7, with D hard to call. The CDR3 is 14 amino acids. V was trimmed by 0 bases and J by 3 bases, leaving 9 bases between them. The germline V gene has CDR1 MGHRA and CDR2 YSYEKL. CDR3 in amino acids: CASSQDFRNYEQYV. The CDR3 DNA sequence: TGCGCCAGCAGCCAAGATTTCCGAAACTACGAGCAGTACGTC.

This clonotype was observed at least ten times. The V gene is TRBV24-1, the J gene TRBJ2-2, with 7 bases that match TRBD1. This CDR3 contains 16 residues. V gave up 7 bases and J gave up 0 bases; unmatched junction bases: 7. CDR1 and CDR2 from the germline V gene are KGHDR and SFDVKD. Here the CDR3 DNA reads TGTGCCACCAGCCCGGAAGGGACAGCGAACACCGGGGAGCTGTTTTTT. This gives the protein CATSPEGTANTGELFF.

The chain links TRBV10-2 to TRBJ2-7; the match to TRBD1 covers 7 bases. CDR3 length: 12 amino acids. Germline assignment: CDR1 WSHSY and CDR2 SAAADI. J gave up 9 bases and V 3 bases, and 5 bases lay outside the gene matches. The CDR3 sequence is CASSDDRVGQYF. In DNA, the CDR3 is TGCGCCAGCAGTGATGACAGGGTTGGGCAGTACTTC.

This clonotype turned up a few times. This chain uses TRBV18 with TRBJ2-3, with D perhaps TRBD1 or TRBD2 (5 bases each). The CDR3 has 16 residues. Germline V CDR1 and CDR2: KGHSH, LQKENI. The ends were cut back, 1 base at V and 3 bases at J, with 14 bases in the middle. The CDR3 nucleotides are TGTGCCAGCTCACCACAGACCAGTGGGGGAACAGATACGCAGTATTTT. Protein: CASSPQTSGGTDTQYF.

A few counts support this clonotype. The V call is TRBV11-2, the J call TRBJ2-7; D perhaps matches TRBD1 (5 bases). V was pared by 4 bases and J by 5 bases, with 15 bases between. Germline assignment: CDR1 SGHAT and CDR2 FQNNGV. CDR3 size: 14 residues. CDR3 protein: CASSYNPLGHEQYV. The CDR3 nucleotides are TGTGCCAGCAGCTATAACCCCTTGGGGCACGAGCAGTACGTC.

The table lists this clonotype with many counts. This sequence joins TRBV15 and TRBJ2-1; D tentatively reads TRBD1 or TRBD2 (5 bases each). The CDR3 is 15 residues long. Trimming took 1 base from V and 0 from J, leaving 7 bases between them. Germline V lookup: CDR1 LNHNV, CDR2 YYDKDF (reference sequence). This CDR3 reads CATSRVGGSYNEQFF. Written as DNA, the CDR3 is TGTGCCACCAGCAGAGTTGGGGGCTCCTACAATGAGCAGTTCTTC.

In this sample, this clonotype turned up a few times. The V and J genes are TRBV13 and TRBJ2-7; the D gene is possibly TRBD1 (6 bases). The CDR3 length is 14 residues. V lost 5 bases and J lost 3, with 14 bases in between. Germline V gene lookup returns CDR1 PRHDT and CDR2 FYEKMQ (reference sequence). The CDR3 loop is CASSPRDIRYEQYF. In DNA, the CDR3 is TGTGCCAGCAGCCCTCGGGACATCCGCTACGAGCAGTACTTC.

This clonotype appeared a few times. The V gene is TRBV24-1, the J gene TRBJ2-1; perhaps TRBD2 as D (5 bases). Germline values: CDR1 KGHDR, CDR2 SFDVKD. CDR3 length equals 13 residues. V was cut by 8 bases and J by 0 bases, with 7 bases left in between. As DNA, the CDR3 is TGTGCCACCAACGGAGGCTCCTACAATGAGCAGTTCTTC. Translation gives CATNGGSYNEQFF.

This clonotype was observed a handful of times. A read error may produce the germline difference seen at one junction end. The chain recombines TRBV6-5 with TRBJ2-2, with D tentatively TRBD2 (5 bases). Germline CDR1 MNHEY, CDR2 SVGAGI. The CDR3 has 13 residues. The CDR3 region is CASSYNPTGKLFF. The CDR3 nucleotides read TGTGCCAGCAGTTACAATCCCACCGGGAAGCTGTTTTTT.

This chain connects TRBV4-2 to TRBJ2-2, with unresolved D. Germline CDR1 and CDR2: LGHNA and YNFKEQ. Trimming cost V 1 base and J 1 base, with 7 bases left between them. CDR3 length equals 15 residues. The DNA of the CDR3 is TGTGCCAGCAGCCAAGGAGCCGGGAACACCGGGGAGCTGTTTTTT. Its protein is CASSQGAGNTGELFF.

At least ten counts were recorded for this clonotype. The chain links TRBV4-2 to TRBJ2-2, with D uncertain. V lost 0 bases and J lost 3, with 8 bases in between. The CDR3 consists of 15 residues. CDR1 and CDR2 from the germline V gene are LGHNA and YNFKEQ. For the CDR3, the DNA is TGTGCCAGCAGCCAAGAACAGCTTGACACCGGGGAGCTGTTTTTT. Translating it yields CASSQEQLDTGELFF.

This clonotype was observed at least ten times. The rearrangement links TRBV3-1 to TRBJ2-2; D ambiguous. The CDR3 has 16 residues. V shed 0 bases and J shed 1 base, with 9 bases lying between them. CDR1 and CDR2 from the germline V gene are LGHDT and YNNKEL (reference sequence). CDR3 bases: TGTGCCAGCAGCCAAGATAAGTACCAGAACACCGGGGAGCTGTTTTTT. Translation: CASSQDKYQNTGELFF.

The genes are TRBV4-1 and TRBJ1-4; D gene uncertain. Between the trimmed V and J ends, which lost 3 bases and 4 bases, there was a span of 6 bases. CDR1 is MGHRA, CDR2 YSYEKL, per germline. The CDR3 is 13 residues long. The CDR3 reads CASSQGVNEKLFF. The CDR3 bases are TGCGCCAGCAGCCAGGGAGTTAATGAAAAACTGTTTTTT.

On this clonotype itself: This may be a read error: a much more frequent sequence differs by one nucleotide. CDR3 DNA: TGCGCCAGCAGCTCCACTAGCGGCTACTCCTACGAGCAGTTCTTC. Translation: CASSSTSGYSYEQFF. The chain uses TRBV5-1 and TRBJ2-7; 8 bases align to TRBD2. The closer fit of TRBJ2-1 to the DNA end suggests the J call may be wrong. This CDR3 is built from 15 residues. CDR1 SGHRS and CDR2 YFSETQ come from the germline V gene.